A selection of T cell receptor beta chains follows, all from one sample in a study of blood T cell repertoires in COVID-19. TCRdb keeps only in-frame clones here, not all; method: immunoSEQ multiplex PCR. The sample contains some 220,000 clones, approximately 78% of which appear only once. Sample: peripheral blood. These receptor sequences come from a woman between 65 and 79 years old with COVID-19, enrolled during active disease. CDR3s include the opening cysteine and the closing phenylalanine or tryptophan. The order of the fields is clone size, V gene, D gene, J gene, CDR3 protein. A D gene is named only where the DNA matches it firmly. A clone size is listed for some rows: how often the clone was seen (once, few, many), or a class if it is expanded.

.	TRBV9	.	TRBJ1-1	CASSVEGRGTEAFF
.	TRBV15	TRBD2	TRBJ2-3	CATGLAGGPITDTQYF
.	TRBV10-2	.	TRBJ1-5	CASTPGEGLPQHF
.	TRBV19	TRBD1	TRBJ1-5	CASTSRPGTGIPSNQPQHF
.	TRBV19	.	TRBJ1-4	CASSILRTGNEKLFF
once	TRBV27	.	TRBJ2-2	CASSSVRENTGELFF
.	TRBV10-3	TRBD2	TRBJ2-1	CAITPGIAFAGGHDEQFF
.	TRBV11-3	TRBD1	TRBJ2-7	CASRRDSTIYEQYF
.	TRBV6-6	TRBD1	TRBJ2-7	CASRNDRVPYEQYF
.	TRBV7-2	.	TRBJ2-3	CASSPDYTDTQYF
.	TRBV7-9	.	TRBJ1-1	CASMGTAWDTEAFF
once	TRBV28	.	TRBJ1-1	CASSSPQGGKDTEAFF
.	TRBV7-9	TRBD1	TRBJ1-2	CASSLGTGERSGYTF
once	TRBV7-2	.	TRBJ2-3	CASSFPGLGADTQYF
.	TRBV2	TRBD1	TRBJ1-5	CASSGTGEVQPQHF
.	TRBV6-6	.	TRBJ2-1	CASSYGPAQGDNEQFF
.	TRBV18	.	TRBJ2-2	CASSPISGTGELFF
.	TRBV27	TRBD1	TRBJ1-2	CASSSKPWTGPGDGYTF
.	TRBV30	TRBD1	TRBJ1-4	CAWRERDRGYEKLFF
.	TRBV6-2/TRBV6-3	.	TRBJ2-3	CASSSTDTQYF
.	TRBV19	TRBD1	TRBJ1-1	CASSRQGYEAFF
.	TRBV19	TRBD2	TRBJ2-1	CASSLLAGAGNEQFF
.	TRBV5-4	TRBD2	TRBJ2-1	CASSPGTSGRQSSYNEQFF
.	TRBV2	TRBD1	TRBJ2-7	CASSEGTGGYFEQYF
.	TRBV2	.	TRBJ1-1	CASSPGVNTEAFF
.	TRBV28	.	TRBJ2-1	CASSPADSYNEQFF